This T cell receptor beta chain emerged from a study of cytomegalovirus exposure and HLA in healthy donors. Between the trimmed V and J ends, which lost 0 bases and 5 bases, there was a span of 13 bases. This CDR3 spans 16 amino acids. Germline values: CDR1 MNHNY, CDR2 SVGAGI (reference sequence). The assay was immunoSEQ multiplex PCR, and TCRdb's table has in-frame clones only and misses some. This sample has about 130,000 clones; more than 95% occur once, and the top ten carry about 1.7%. The material sequenced was PBMCs. This receptor was obtained from a man younger than 35 in good health and CMV-seronegative. This chain uses TRBV6-6 with TRBJ2-2; tentatively, D is TRBD1 (6 bases). The CDR3 sequence is CASSYSWAGDTGELFF. Here the CDR3 DNA reads TGTGCCAGCAGTTACTCCTGGGCAGGGGATACCGGGGAGCTGTTTTTT.